This T cell receptor beta chain was observed in a study of blood T cell repertoires in COVID-19. This table comes from immunoSEQ multiplex PCR, and its TCRdb copy is limited to in-frame clones, with some not included. The sample lists 300,000 to 400,000 clones; roughly 90% were seen once. Germline CDR1 is SQVTM and CDR2 is ANQGSEA. The CDR3 sequence is 11 residues long. V lost 8 bases to trimming and J lost 8 bases, with 13 bases between them. The source is a woman in her twenties or thirties with acute COVID-19. V usage is TRBV29-1 and J usage is TRBJ2-1, with D possibly being TRBD1 (5 bases). Sequenced input: PBMCs or T cells enriched from blood (not recorded which). In DNA, the CDR3 is TGCAGCCTTAGCCTCAGGGATGAGCAGTTCTTC. Translated, it gives CSLSLRDEQFF.